This T cell receptor (beta chain) was sequenced in a study of cytomegalovirus exposure and HLA in healthy donors. General study findings and limits: Per a prior analysis, the majority of TCR beta V segments were productive roughly 87% or roughly 30% of the time. Serostatus for CMV was the only available immune exposure information. Rare TCR sequences dominated, though some public TCRs recurred in many donors. In a later analysis, CMV-associated beta chains were mostly HLA-associated, it appeared.

60 Vbeta and 13 Jbeta primers were used in PCR. Using immunoSEQ multiplex PCR, the repertoire was profiled, and TCRdb retains in-frame clones only, with some absent. This repertoire shows hundreds of thousands of clones, 82% found once; its top ten account for roughly 6%. CDR1 and CDR2 (germline): MNHEY, SMNVEV (reference sequence). The length of the CDR3 is 17 residues. V lost 6 bases to trimming and J lost 4 bases, with 22 bases between them. As concerns this clone: Its antigen is unidentified.

The sample taken for sequencing was PBMCs. The chain uses TRBV27 and TRBJ1-5, with TRBD1 as a possible D gene (6 bases). The source of this sequence is a man between 35 and 55 years old in good health and CMV-seropositive. CDR3 nucleotides: TGTGCCAGCAGCTTCGGTGGATGGGACACCACTAATCAGCCCCAGCATTTT. Residues: CASSFGGWDTTNQPQHF.